The 17 T cell receptor beta chains listed next were all sequenced from one sample in a study of cytotoxic CD8 clonotypes in ibrutinib-treated CLL. Using immunoSEQ multiplex PCR, the repertoire was profiled, and TCRdb retains in-frame clones only, with some absent. Among about 35,000 clones listed, around 75% were seen once. The sample consisted of PBMCs, taken at disease progression, from a patient treated with ibrutinib. The receptors come from a human donor with chronic lymphocytic leukemia.

The J gene is TRBJ2-5, the V gene TRBV2, with no clear D. The length of the CDR3 is 17 residues. V was shortened by 8 bases and J by 0 bases, with 22 bases between the two germline ends. The germline CDR1 and CDR2 sequences are SNHLY and FYNNEI. CDR3: CASSESPGRTNQETQYF. The CDR3 coding sequence is TGTGCCAGCTCAGAATCCCCGGGCAGGACGAACCAAGAGACCCAGTACTTC.

The gene calls are TRBV27 and TRBJ2-7, with no clear D. Germline V gene data show CDR1 as MNHEY and CDR2 as SMNVEV (reference sequence). This CDR3 spans 14 amino acids. The V gene lost 0 bases and the J gene lost 5 bases, with 11 bases spanning the gap. The CDR3 region is CASSLSLTPHEQYF. In DNA form, the CDR3 reads TGTGCCAGCAGTTTATCTCTCACTCCCCACGAGCAGTACTTC.

The rearrangement links TRBV6-5 to TRBJ1-1; 9 nucleotides align to TRBD1. Germline V CDR1 and CDR2: MNHEY, SVGAGI. Trimming took 7 bases from V and 5 from J; bases not matched to a gene: 8. This CDR3 region has 14 residues. The CDR3 DNA reads TGTGCCAGCACCCCGGGACAGGGTCGTACTGAAGCTTTCTTT. It yields the protein CASTPGQGRTEAFF.

V gene TRBV28 combines with J gene TRBJ1-2, with 8 bases fitting TRBD1. V was clipped by 4 bases and J by 0 bases; unmatched bases: 7. The CDR3 loop spans 16 amino acids. Germline V gene data show CDR1 as MDHEN and CDR2 as SYDVKM. Here the CDR3 DNA reads TGTGCCAGCAGTTCCCTAACAGGGGGGACTAACTATGGCTACACCTTC. Translating gives CASSSLTGGTNYGYTF.

This chain joins TRBV13 and TRBJ1-3; D remains unclear. This CDR3 contains 14 residues. Germline values: CDR1 PRHDT, CDR2 FYEKMQ (reference sequence). V was clipped by 3 bases and J by 0 bases, with 6 bases between them. The CDR3 reads CASSFWNSGNTIYF. CDR3 sequence (DNA): TGTGCCAGCAGCTTTTGGAACTCTGGAAACACCATATATTTT. Combining the CDR3 with reference TRBV13 and TRBJ1-3 gives the whole variable domain AAGVIQSPRHLIKEKRETATLKCYPIPRHDTVYWYQQGPGQDPQFLISFYEKMQSDKGSIPDRFSAQQFSDYHSELNMSSLELGDSALYFCASSFWNSGNTIYFGEGSWLTVV.

V is TRBV7-8 and J is TRBJ1-5; 12 bases are shared with TRBD1. CDR1 is SGHVS, CDR2 FQNEAQ, per germline. V shed 5 bases and J 7 bases; nucleotides not matched to a gene: 6. CDR3 size: 15 residues. CDR3 sequence reads: CASSPPGQGAQPQHF. The CDR3 DNA reads as TGTGCCAGCAGCCCCCCGGGACAGGGGGCCCAGCCCCAGCATTTT. The full variable domain, with the rest looked up from reference TRBV7-8 and TRBJ1-5, is GAGVSQSPRYKVAKRGQDVALRCDPISGHVSLFWYQQALGQGPEFLTYFQNEAQLDKSGLPSDRFFAERPEGSVSTLKIQRTQQEDSAVYLCASSPPGQGAQPQHFGDGTRLSIL.

This clone was observed a single time. The V call is TRBV11-2, the J call TRBJ2-3; 7 nucleotides line up with TRBD2. Germline CDR1 SGHAT, CDR2 FQNNGV. Losses at the gene ends were 5 bases for V and 2 bases for J; bases not matched to a gene: 7. The CDR3 is made up of 15 amino acids. The CDR3 is CASSRWGGTTDTQYF. CDR3 coding DNA: TGTGCCAGCAGCCGTTGGGGGGGTACCACAGATACGCAGTATTTT.

The chain links TRBV19 to TRBJ1-2, with TRBD1 as a possible D gene (6 bases). The CDR3 spans 14 residues. Deletions cut 5 bases from V and 2 bases from J, with 12 bases between. CDR1 and CDR2 (germline): LNHDA, SQIVND (reference sequence). CDR3 bases: TGTGCCAGTAGTCCGGGACACTCGAACTATGGCTACACCTTC. Its protein is CASSPGHSNYGYTF.

The chain has TRBV5-1 and TRBJ2-5; 14 bases are a match to TRBD2. V trimming: 4 bases; J trimming: 7 bases; junction bases outside the gene matches: 9. CDR3 length: 16 residues. Germline CDR1 and CDR2: SGHRS and YFSETQ. The DNA of the CDR3 is TGCGCCAGCAGCGTGGGACTAGCGGGGGCCGGGGGGACCCAGTACTTC. Translation: CASSVGLAGAGGTQYF. Based on the CDR3 plus reference TRBV5-1 and TRBJ2-5, the full variable domain is KAGVTQTPRYLIKTRGQQVTLSCSPISGHRSVSWYQQTPGQGLQFLFEYFSETQRNKGNFPGRFSGRQFSNSRSEMNVSTLELGDSALYLCASSVGLAGAGGTQYFGPGTRLLVL.

J is TRBJ1-5 and V is TRBV9; TRBD1 might be the D (5 bases). Per germline, CDR1 SGDLS and CDR2 YYNGEE. The CDR3 contains 13 residues. Trimming cost V 3 bases and J 1 base, with 5 bases left between them. CDR3 coding DNA: TGTGCCAGCAGCGAGGGGAGCAATCAGCCCCAGCATTTT. The encoded protein is CASSEGSNQPQHF.

CDR3 protein: CASSKGQGDGYTF. CDR3 nucleotides: TGCGCCAGCAGCAAGGGACAGGGGGATGGCTACACCTTC. The chain couples TRBV5-1 to TRBJ1-2; 11 bases agree with TRBD1. Germline trimming cut 4 bases from V and 6 bases from J; bases unmatched to any gene: 2. In germline, CDR1 is SGHRS, CDR2 YFSETQ. This CDR3 contains 13 residues.

This chain uses TRBV7-9 with TRBJ1-2; the match to TRBD1 covers 8 bases. V gave up 5 bases and J gave up 2 bases; unmatched junction bases: 7. Germline lookup yields CDR1 SEHNR and CDR2 FQNEAQ (reference sequence). This CDR3 has 15 amino acids. Written as DNA, the CDR3 is TGTGCCAGCAGCCCGGGGCAGGGGGCGAACTATGGCTACACCTTC. Encoded protein: CASSPGQGANYGYTF.

The V gene is TRBV5-4, the J gene TRBJ1-2, with 8 bases matching TRBD1. The CDR3 sequence is 14 residues long. Germline CDR1 reads SGHNT; CDR2 reads YYREEE (reference sequence). Germline trimming cut 4 bases from V and 3 bases from J; bases unmatched to any gene: 5. The CDR3 bases are TGTGCCAGCAGCCCCTCGGACAGGGACTATGGCTACACCTTC. Translation gives CASSPSDRDYGYTF.

V usage is TRBV27 and J usage is TRBJ2-3; TRBD2 aligns across 8 bases. Germline CDR1 and CDR2: MNHEY and SMNVEV (reference sequence). The CDR3 has 15 amino acids. J gave up 7 bases and V 6 bases, and 12 bases lay outside the gene matches. As DNA, the CDR3 is TGTGCCAGCAGGCGGGGGGCCTTTCGTGATAATACGCAGTATTTT. This sequence encodes CASRRGAFRDNTQYF.

This clone was seen a few times. The rearrangement uses TRBV10-3 and TRBJ1-6; D might be TRBD1 (5 bases). The CDR3 length is 13 residues. Germline loops: CDR1 ENHRY, CDR2 SYGVKD. Trimming stripped 4 bases from V and 7 bases from J, with 8 bases between. The CDR3 DNA reads as TGTGCCATCAGTGCGCAGGGAAATTCACCCCTCCACTTT. Translated, it gives CAISAQGNSPLHF.

The chain couples TRBV6-5 to TRBJ2-2; D remains unclear. Germline lookup yields CDR1 MNHEY and CDR2 SVGAGI. V was cut by 2 bases and J by 1 base, with 8 bases left in between. CDR3 length: 15 amino acids. The CDR3 DNA is TGTGCCAGCAGTTACGGGGTGGGGAACACCGGGGAGCTGTTTTTT. It codes for CASSYGVGNTGELFF.

V and J are TRBV7-9 and TRBJ1-1, with 9 bases aligning to TRBD1. CDR1 SEHNR and CDR2 FQNEAQ come from the germline V gene (reference sequence). The V and J ends lost 5 bases and 6 bases, in that order; junction bases with no gene match: 7. The CDR3 is made up of 14 amino acids. The CDR3 DNA sequence: TGTGCCAGCAGCAAAGGACAGGGGCTCCCTGAAGCTTTCTTT. It encodes CASSKGQGLPEAFF.